The source of this T cell receptor beta chain is a study of cytomegalovirus exposure and HLA in healthy donors. Study overall: Counted in an early data release were tens of millions of unique TCRs from HLA-typed donors.

Study-level findings and limits: CMV serostatus was the sole immune exposure information available. Analysis was carried out at a later point, and it linked a missense DCLRE1C variant to TCR beta V- and J-gene trimming.

PCR was performed using 60 Vbeta and 13 Jbeta primers. The protocol was immunoSEQ multiplex PCR, while the TCRdb copy is restricted to in-frame clones and leaves out a portion. The sample lists about 93,000 clones, roughly four fifths seen once, with roughly 0.6% in the top ten. Nominal health characterized the donors when sampled, though unrecorded immune exposures were likely. This clone was seen more than once but under ten times. Antigen unknown. In germline, CDR1 is SGHVS, CDR2 FNYEAQ. V lost 5 bases to trimming and J lost 10 bases, with 14 bases between them. The CDR3 runs 13 residues. Sample: PBMCs. The chain has TRBV7-6 and TRBJ1-4; D not certain. This clonotype originated in a man between 25 and 39 years old in good health and CMV-seronegative. Written as DNA, the CDR3 is TGTGCCAGCAGCCCAGCCGGCGGTGGAAAACTGTTTTTT. This sequence encodes CASSPAGGGKLFF. The whole variable domain, filled in from reference TRBV7-6 and TRBJ1-4, reads GAGVSQSPRYKVTKRGQDVALRCDPISGHVSLYWYRQALGQGPEFLTYFNYEAQQDKSGLPNDRFSAERPEGSISTLTIQRTEQRDSAMYRCASSPAGGGKLFFGSGTQLSVL.